This TCR beta chain is drawn from a study of identical twins. Healthy Caucasian individuals made up all the donors. Study results and limitations: The study found excess low generation probability among twin-shared out-of-frame alpha sequences. Invariant MAIT and iNKT cells could partly confound zero-insertion analyses.

There are 14 residues in the CDR3. Germline V gene data show CDR1 as MNHEY and CDR2 as SMNVEV (reference sequence). Unique molecular identifiers were present on cDNA, and template switching added a universal primer site. TCRdb independently ran MiXCR on the 5' RACE reads; one entry per CDR3 protein. The sample has 1.5 million to 2 million distinct CDR3 sequences; roughly a third are singletons. Comments on this clonotype: The antigen is undetermined.

The origin of this receptor is a newborn girl in good health. The material sequenced was cord blood. This chain joins TRBV27 and TRBJ2-1, with 7 bases fitting TRBD1. The closer fit of TRBJ2-7 to the DNA end suggests the J call may be wrong. This CDR3 is CASRKGGSYNEQYF. The CDR3 DNA sequence: TGTGCCAGCAGGAAAGGGGGCTCCTACAATGAGCAGTACTTC.